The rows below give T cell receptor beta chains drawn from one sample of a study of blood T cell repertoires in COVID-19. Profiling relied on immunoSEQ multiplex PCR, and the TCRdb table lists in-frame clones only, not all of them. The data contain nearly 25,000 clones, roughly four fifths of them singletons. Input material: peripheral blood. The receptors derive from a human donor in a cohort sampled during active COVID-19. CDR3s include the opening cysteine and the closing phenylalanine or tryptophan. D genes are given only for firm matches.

CDR3 protein: CASSHISPGGPGDTQYF
J gene: TRBJ2-3
D gene: TRBD2
CDR3 length: 17
V gene: TRBV3-1/TRBV3-2

CDR3 protein: CASSGIQGATGNTIYF
J gene: TRBJ1-3
D gene: TRBD1
CDR3 length: 16
V gene: TRBV6-1

CDR3 protein: CASSKVSDRARNTEAFF
J gene: TRBJ1-1
D gene: -
CDR3 length: 17
V gene: TRBV21-1

CDR3 protein: CASSIDRGRVYEQYF
J gene: TRBJ2-7
D gene: TRBD1
CDR3 length: 15
V gene: TRBV19

CDR3 protein: CASMKGSVHEQFF
J gene: TRBJ2-1
D gene: -
CDR3 length: 13
V gene: TRBV19

CDR3 protein: CASRPGQLAGANVLTF
J gene: TRBJ2-6
D gene: -
CDR3 length: 16
V gene: TRBV3-1/TRBV3-2

CDR3 protein: CASSMGRSRTGPYEQYF
J gene: TRBJ2-7
D gene: TRBD1
CDR3 length: 17
V gene: TRBV27

CDR3 protein: CASSLRGGRGSYNEQFF
J gene: TRBJ2-1
D gene: -
CDR3 length: 17
V gene: TRBV27

CDR3 protein: CASSSRGARDGYTF
J gene: TRBJ1-2
D gene: -
CDR3 length: 14
V gene: TRBV13

CDR3 protein: CATSLTGTSGPKGSYNEQFF
J gene: TRBJ2-1
D gene: TRBD2
CDR3 length: 20
V gene: TRBV24-1

CDR3 protein: CASSYERSSPLHF
J gene: TRBJ1-6
D gene: -
CDR3 length: 13
V gene: TRBV7-9

CDR3 protein: CASSQSPGHREETQYF
J gene: TRBJ2-5
D gene: -
CDR3 length: 16
V gene: TRBV3-1/TRBV3-2

CDR3 protein: CASSIASGGQETQYF
J gene: TRBJ2-5
D gene: TRBD2
CDR3 length: 15
V gene: TRBV19

CDR3 protein: CASGYQRGLRGYTF
J gene: TRBJ1-2
D gene: -
CDR3 length: 14
V gene: TRBV2

CDR3 protein: CASSLGGPQYNEQFF
J gene: TRBJ2-1
D gene: -
CDR3 length: 15
V gene: TRBV5-4

CDR3 protein: CASSLGGGGAGTGELFF
J gene: TRBJ2-2
D gene: -
CDR3 length: 17
V gene: TRBV7-6

CDR3 protein: CASSLGGGLGIETQYF
J gene: TRBJ2-5
D gene: -
CDR3 length: 16
V gene: TRBV11-3

CDR3 protein: CASSPIPPGQGTTGELFF
J gene: TRBJ2-2
D gene: TRBD1
CDR3 length: 18
V gene: TRBV18

CDR3 protein: CATSDLRGRTDTQYF
J gene: TRBJ2-3
D gene: TRBD2
CDR3 length: 15
V gene: TRBV24-1

CDR3 protein: CASSLAGGRSNQPQHF
J gene: TRBJ1-5
D gene: -
CDR3 length: 16
V gene: TRBV5-6

CDR3 protein: CASSQLKGQGADTQYF
J gene: TRBJ2-3
D gene: TRBD1
CDR3 length: 16
V gene: TRBV4-1

CDR3 protein: CASSPTVGRAEAFF
J gene: TRBJ1-1
D gene: -
CDR3 length: 14
V gene: TRBV7-9

CDR3 protein: CASSQKLKGGEQFF
J gene: TRBJ2-1
D gene: -
CDR3 length: 14
V gene: TRBV4-3

CDR3 protein: CASSTEGELSGNTIYF
J gene: TRBJ1-3
D gene: -
CDR3 length: 16
V gene: TRBV19

CDR3 protein: CASSLVRERSGANVLTF
J gene: TRBJ2-6
D gene: -
CDR3 length: 17
V gene: TRBV7-9

CDR3 protein: CASSRGTGNTEAFF
J gene: TRBJ1-1
D gene: TRBD1
CDR3 length: 14
V gene: TRBV27

CDR3 protein: CASSQEPQTAGYEQYF
J gene: TRBJ2-7
D gene: -
CDR3 length: 16
V gene: TRBV4-3